The 29 T cell receptor beta chains below all came from one sample that was sequenced in a study of T cell responses to AZD1222 COVID-19 vaccine. Sequenced by immunoSEQ multiplex PCR; TCRdb stores in-frame clones only, minus some. The top ten hold roughly 2.4% of the sample, which has about 120,000 clones, roughly nine tenths seen once. The sample here was peripheral blood, taken on day 0 of AZD1222 vaccination. The source is an adult in good health.

This chain joins TRBV30 and TRBJ1-6; maybe TRBD1 (6 bases). The germline V and J ends were trimmed by 0 bases and 15 bases, with 18 bases remaining between them. Germline V gives CDR1 GTSNPN, CDR2 SVGIG (reference sequence). The CDR3 consists of 14 residues. CDR3 nucleotide sequence: TGTGCCTGGAGTGTACTTGGCCTCCGGGGGCACCTCCACTTT. Residues: CAWSVLGLRGHLHF.

The V and J genes are TRBV5-6 and TRBJ1-2; 8 nucleotides agree with TRBD1. The V segment lost 3 bases and the J segment 3 bases; nucleotides outside the gene matches: 7. Germline CDR1 SGHDT, CDR2 YYEEEE. The length of the CDR3 is 15 residues. The CDR3 spells CASSSAGGADYGYTF. The CDR3 region has the DNA TGTGCCAGCAGCTCTGCAGGGGGCGCGGACTATGGCTACACCTTC.

V gene TRBV28 combines with J gene TRBJ1-5; tentative D call: TRBD1 (5 bases). Germline lookup yields CDR1 MDHEN and CDR2 SYDVKM. The germline V and J ends were trimmed by 5 bases and 2 bases, with 13 bases remaining between them. CDR3 length: 15 amino acids. The chain's CDR3 is CASSLQGLGNQPQHF. CDR3 nucleotide sequence: TGTGCCAGCAGTCTTCAGGGTCTAGGCAATCAGCCCCAGCATTTT.

This clone came up once. The CDR3 DNA sequence: TGTGCCAGCTCACCTTCCTCCGCGACTAGCGGGAGGAAAAACAATGAGCAGTTCTTC. Translation: CASSPSSATSGRKNNEQFF. The chain couples TRBV18 to TRBJ2-1, with 13 nucleotides matching TRBD2. V shed 3 bases and J 5 bases; nucleotides not matched to a gene: 13. The CDR3 is made up of 19 amino acids. Per germline, CDR1 KGHSH and CDR2 LQKENI.

The chain links TRBV7-2 to TRBJ2-1; possible D gene TRBD2, 6 bases. Trimming pared 5 bases from V and 6 bases from J, leaving 14 bases between. Germline CDR1 SGHTA, CDR2 FQGNSA. This CDR3 is built from 14 residues. The CDR3 spells CASSQPGVLNEQFF. CDR3 DNA sequence: TGTGCCAGCAGCCAACCGGGGGTTCTCAATGAGCAGTTCTTC.

This chain uses TRBV6-1 with TRBJ1-6; 9 nucleotides align to TRBD1. The CDR3 is 13 residues long. Germline-derived CDR1 and CDR2 are MNHNS and SASEGT. Unmatched junction bases numbered 9, after V lost 2 bases and J lost 19 bases. The DNA of the CDR3 is TGTGCCAGCAGTGAAAGATGGGGACAGGGTGGTCACTTT. This sequence encodes CASSERWGQGGHF.

This clone was counted once. CDR3 residues: CASSLQAGEETQYF. The CDR3 DNA reads as TGTGCCAGCAGCTTACAGGCAGGGGAAGAGACCCAGTACTTC. The rearrangement links TRBV7-8 to TRBJ2-5; D is possibly TRBD1 (6 bases). The CDR3 is 14 amino acids. Between the trimmed V and J ends, which lost 2 bases and 3 bases, there was a span of 10 bases. Looked up from germline, CDR1 is SGHVS and CDR2 is FQNEAQ.

The chain carries TRBV12-3 or TRBV12-4 and TRBJ2-3, with unresolved D. CDR3 length: 13 amino acids. The germline V and J ends were trimmed by 3 bases and 3 bases, with 7 bases remaining between them. CDR3: CASSFLLTDTQYF. Written as DNA, the CDR3 is TGTGCCAGCAGTTTTCTGCTGACAGATACGCAGTATTTT.

CDR3 bases: TGTGCCAGCAGTTTAGTCGGGGGCCCCTACAATGAGCAGTTCTTC. As protein: CASSLVGGPYNEQFF. The J gene is TRBJ2-1, the V gene TRBV27; possibly TRBD1 or TRBD2 for D (6 bases each). Trimming shortened V by 2 bases and J by 2 bases, and 10 bases separated the two germline ends. CDR3 size: 15 residues. The V gene's germline CDR1 is MNHEY and CDR2 SMNVEV (reference sequence).

The rearrangement joins TRBV7-2 to TRBJ2-4; 8 nucleotides line up with TRBD1. This CDR3 has 15 amino acids. The germline V gene has CDR1 SGHTA and CDR2 FQGNSA. Germline trimming cut 5 bases from V and 3 bases from J; bases unmatched to any gene: 6. Written as DNA, the CDR3 is TGTGCCAGCAGCCCACAGACAGGGGTCAAAAACATTCAGTACTTC. Residues: CASSPQTGVKNIQYF.

Only one count was recorded for this clone. This chain joins TRBV28 and TRBJ2-7; 7 bases match TRBD1. Looked up from germline, CDR1 is MDHEN and CDR2 is SYDVKM. V lost 5 bases and J lost 3; bases outside the gene matches: 13. The CDR3 has 16 residues. This chain's CDR3 is CASSPPWDSNYYEQYF. CDR3 in DNA: TGTGCCAGCAGTCCCCCTTGGGACAGTAACTACTACGAGCAGTACTTC.

This clone was seen more than once but under ten times. This specimen includes other DNA sequences encoding the same CDR3. The genes are TRBV7-9 and TRBJ2-3; 11 bases fit TRBD2. Germline CDR1 SEHNR, CDR2 FQNEAQ (reference sequence). With V trimmed by 5 bases and J by 3 bases, 7 bases remained unmatched. The CDR3 has 16 residues. CDR3 sequence (DNA): TGTGCCAGCAGCCTAACTAGCGGGAGACCTACAGATACGCAGTATTTT. Its translation: CASSLTSGRPTDTQYF.

The chain carries TRBV2 and TRBJ1-5; D is undetermined. The V gene's germline CDR1 is SNHLY and CDR2 FYNNEI. This CDR3 is 15 amino acids long. V gave up 6 bases and J gave up 2 bases, with 14 bases separating them. In nucleotides, the CDR3 is TGTGCCAGCAGGACCTATGGGGATGGCAATCAGCCCCAGCATTTT. Translating gives CASRTYGDGNQPQHF.

The chain couples TRBV28 to TRBJ2-3; no clear D. The V gene's germline CDR1 is MDHEN and CDR2 SYDVKM. CDR3 length: 15 amino acids. Trimming pared 6 bases from V and 1 base from J, leaving 14 bases between. For the CDR3, the DNA is TGTGCCAGCAGAGGCAGCAGTTGGGGCACAGATACGCAGTATTTT. Amino acid sequence: CASRGSSWGTDTQYF.

The V gene is TRBV28, the J gene TRBJ1-1; TRBD1 aligns across 8 bases. The trim removed 5 bases at V and 3 bases at J, leaving 8 bases unmatched. Germline loops: CDR1 MDHEN, CDR2 SYDVKM. This CDR3 contains 15 residues. CDR3: CASSATGTGDTEAFF. CDR3 in DNA: TGTGCCAGCAGTGCCACCGGGACAGGTGACACTGAAGCTTTCTTT.

The V gene is TRBV28, the J gene TRBJ1-5, with D maybe TRBD1 (6 bases). Trimming stripped 6 bases from V and 1 base from J, with 13 bases between. The CDR3 sequence is 15 residues long. Germline loops: CDR1 MDHEN, CDR2 SYDVKM. The CDR3 sequence is CASSQQDRSNQPQHF. The DNA for the CDR3 is TGTGCCAGCAGCCAGCAGGACAGAAGCAATCAGCCCCAGCATTTT.

The chain has TRBV7-3 and TRBJ2-7; TRBD2 aligns across 7 bases. CDR3 size: 13 residues. CDR1 and CDR2 from the germline V gene are SGHTA and FQGTGA. V shed 4 bases and J 3 bases; nucleotides not matched to a gene: 3. CDR3 bases: TGTGCCAGCAGCTCCGGACTAGGCTACGAGCAGTACTTC. This encodes CASSSGLGYEQYF.

This clone appeared a single time. CDR3 protein: CASSPIASGKGEQFF. In DNA, the CDR3 is TGTGCCAGCAGCCCGATCGCTAGCGGGAAGGGTGAGCAGTTCTTC. This sequence joins TRBV7-3 and TRBJ2-1; 9 bases line up with TRBD2. The CDR3 spans 15 residues. V lost 5 bases, J lost 9 bases, and 11 bases stayed unmatched. CDR1 is SGHTA and CDR2 is FQGTGA in the germline V gene.

V and J are TRBV19 and TRBJ1-6; 7 nucleotides line up with TRBD1. Germline V lookup: CDR1 LNHDA, CDR2 SQIVND (reference sequence). After removal of 4 bases from V and 7 bases from J, the junction contained 7 bases not matched to a gene. The CDR3 sequence is 15 residues long. In nucleotides, the CDR3 is TGTGCCAGTAGTACCACAGGGGCGATCAATTCACCCCTCCACTTT. Protein product: CASSTTGAINSPLHF.

The chain has TRBV18 and TRBJ1-3, with D possibly being TRBD1 (5 bases). Germline CDR1 KGHSH, CDR2 LQKENI. The V gene lost 3 bases and the J gene lost 1 base, with 7 bases spanning the gap. This CDR3 region has 14 residues. The CDR3 reads CASSPGTSGNTIYF. The CDR3 nucleotides read TGTGCCAGCTCACCCGGGACGTCTGGAAACACCATATATTTT.

The chain recombines TRBV28 with TRBJ1-1, with D maybe TRBD1 (5 bases). The CDR3 runs 14 residues. The ends were cut back, 2 bases at V and 3 bases at J, with 10 bases in the middle. Germline V CDR1 and CDR2: MDHEN, SYDVKM. This CDR3 is CASSLDSWDTEAFF. DNA for the CDR3: TGTGCCAGCAGTTTAGACAGTTGGGACACTGAAGCTTTCTTT.

The chain carries TRBV5-4 and TRBJ2-7, with D possibly TRBD2 on 6 matching bases. Germline V lookup: CDR1 SGHNT, CDR2 YYREEE (reference sequence). The V gene lost 3 bases and the J gene lost 6 bases, with 19 bases spanning the gap. This CDR3 is 15 amino acids long. CDR3 coding DNA: TGTGCCAGCAGCTCCAAAAGGGACTCAGCGGGCGAGCAGTACTTC. Protein product: CASSSKRDSAGEQYF.

The chain links TRBV11-2 to TRBJ2-2, with D tentatively TRBD1 or TRBD2 (5 bases each). The CDR3 extends over 14 amino acids. From germline, CDR1 is SGHAT and CDR2 FQNNGV. V lost 1 base, J lost 6 bases, and 9 bases lay in between. CDR3: CASSLGRGAGELFF. The CDR3 DNA reads TGTGCCAGCAGCTTAGGGAGAGGGGCCGGGGAGCTGTTTTTT.

The chain has TRBV7-8 and TRBJ2-5; 9 bases map to TRBD1. Germline CDR1 and CDR2: SGHVS and FQNEAQ. V shed 5 bases, J shed 5 bases, and the junction held 9 bases outside the gene matches. The CDR3 covers 15 residues. In DNA, the CDR3 is TGTGCCAGCAGCGAAGACAGGGGGTTGGGTGAGACCCAGTACTTC. Translation gives CASSEDRGLGETQYF. Full variable domain (outside the CDR3, taken from reference TRBV7-8 and TRBJ2-5): GAGVSQSPRYKVAKRGQDVALRCDPISGHVSLFWYQQALGQGPEFLTYFQNEAQLDKSGLPSDRFFAERPEGSVSTLKIQRTQQEDSAVYLCASSEDRGLGETQYFGPGTRLLVL.

V usage is TRBV3-1 (or the pseudogene TRBV3-2) and J usage is TRBJ2-5, with 12 bases identical to TRBD2. Per germline, CDR1 LGHDT and CDR2 YNNKEL (reference sequence). This CDR3 comprises 14 residues. J was trimmed by 4 bases and V by 3 bases; bases with no gene match: 0. The CDR3 DNA reads as TGTGCCAGCAGCCAGGGACTAGCGGGAGAGACCCAGTACTTC. Its protein is CASSQGLAGETQYF.

V usage is TRBV9 and J usage is TRBJ2-2; TRBD2 matches at 8 bases. From germline, CDR1 is SGDLS and CDR2 YYNGEE. The CDR3 totals 16 residues. The junction had 3 bases not matched to a gene; V was cut back by 2 bases and J by 0 bases. The DNA of the CDR3 is TGTGCCAGCAGCGTGACTAGCGAAACGAACACCGGGGAGCTGTTTTTT. Translated, it gives CASSVTSETNTGELFF.

The chain joins TRBV28 to TRBJ2-1; 7 bases map to TRBD2. The CDR3 contains 16 residues. Per the germline V gene, CDR1 is MDHEN and CDR2 is SYDVKM. Losses at the gene ends were 6 bases for V and 1 base for J; bases not matched to a gene: 9. The CDR3 bases are TGTGCCAGCAGACTTATAGCGGGCCGGTCCTACAATGAGCAGTTCTTC. Protein: CASRLIAGRSYNEQFF.

In this sample, this clone turned up once. The chain carries TRBV7-2 and TRBJ2-2, with 9 bases fitting TRBD2. This CDR3 comprises 15 residues. CDR1 is SGHTA and CDR2 is FQGNSA in the germline V gene. Unmatched junction bases numbered 1, after V lost 3 bases and J lost 2 bases. CDR3 in DNA: TGTGCCAGCAGCTTGACTAGCGGTAACACCGGGGAGCTGTTTTTT. This codes for CASSLTSGNTGELFF.

This chain links TRBV7-3 with TRBJ2-1; possibly TRBD2 for D (6 bases). The V end lost 5 bases, the J end lost 9 bases, and 20 bases lay between the germline ends. Germline CDR1 and CDR2: SGHTA and FQGTGA. The CDR3 is 15 residues long. CDR3 in amino acids: CASSPYSQRVGEQFF. The CDR3 region has the DNA TGTGCCAGCAGCCCATACAGCCAGCGGGTGGGTGAGCAGTTCTTC.